The rows below give T cell receptor beta chains drawn from one sample of a study of blood T cell repertoires in COVID-19. Produced via immunoSEQ multiplex PCR; TCRdb's table is partial and in-frame only. This table has around 180,000 clones, 83% appearing once. The sample was peripheral blood. These receptor sequences come from a human donor in a cohort sampled during active COVID-19. Both conserved end residues are part of each CDR3. D genes are given only for firm matches. Clone size appears in some rows only: once, few, many, or a class for an expanded clone.

>.|TRBJ2-7|TRBD2|TRBV27
TGTGCCAGCAGTCATAGCGGGAGCTCCTACGAGCAGTACTTC
CASSHSGSSYEQYF
>.|TRBJ2-5|TRBD2|TRBV12-3/TRBV12-4
TGTGCCACCTCTAGCGGGCTACAAGAGACCCAGTACTTC
CATSSGLQETQYF
>once|TRBJ2-7|.|TRBV5-8
TGTGCCAGCAGCTCTCCAGGGGGGACCTACGAGCAGTACTTC
CASSSPGGTYEQYF
>.|TRBJ2-7|TRBD2|TRBV5-4
TGTGCCAGCAGCTTTACTAGCGGGATAGGCGAGCAGTACTTC
CASSFTSGIGEQYF
>.|TRBJ1-1|.|TRBV7-8
TGTGCCAGCAGCTTGGTCACTGAAACTGAAGCTTTCTTT
CASSLVTETEAFF
>.|TRBJ2-5|TRBD2|TRBV24-1
TGTGCCACCAGTGGTAGCGGGGGTATTGGAGAGACCCAGTACTTC
CATSGSGGIGETQYF
>.|TRBJ2-7|TRBD1|TRBV6-2/TRBV6-3
TGTGCCAGCAGCAACGACAGGGGTGCCCTGCCCTACGAGCAGTACTTC
CASSNDRGALPYEQYF
>.|TRBJ2-7|.|TRBV5-1
TGCGCCAGCAGAGAGACAGGTCTCCCCTACGAGCAGTACTTC
CASRETGLPYEQYF
>few|TRBJ2-2|.|TRBV12-3/TRBV12-4
TGTGCCAGCAGTTTATCGGCCGGGGAGCTGTTTTTT
CASSLSAGELFF
>.|TRBJ1-3|.|TRBV5-1
TGCGCCAGCAGCTTACACCAGGGTTATGGAAACACCATATATTTT
CASSLHQGYGNTIYF
>.|TRBJ2-1|.|TRBV11-2
TGTGCCAGCAGCCTAACCGGGGCGCGGGGATCCTACAATGAGCAGTTCTTC
CASSLTGARGSYNEQFF
>.|TRBJ2-7|TRBD1|TRBV2
TGTGCCAGCAGAAAGGACAGGGCCCACGAGCAGTACTTC
CASRKDRAHEQYF
>few|TRBJ1-1|.|TRBV19
TGTGCCAGTAGTATCGGGGCAGGGGACACTGAAGCTTTCTTT
CASSIGAGDTEAFF
>once|TRBJ1-3|.|TRBV6-5
TGTGCCAGCAGTTACGAGACAGCTGGAAACACCATATATTTT
CASSYETAGNTIYF
>.|TRBJ1-2|TRBD1|TRBV6-6
TGTGCCACCAGGGACAGTAACTATGGCTACACCTTC
CATRDSNYGYTF
>.|TRBJ2-5|.|TRBV19
TGTGCCAGTAGTCGCGGAGAGACCCAGTACTTC
CASSRGETQYF
>.|TRBJ1-4|TRBD1|TRBV7-6
TGTGCCAGCAGCCTGGGACAGGGTAAAAAACTGTTTTTT
CASSLGQGKKLFF